The 32 T cell receptor beta chains below were found in one sample sequenced in a study of CD8 T cells in Susac syndrome. RNA was extracted with the RNeasy kit, and a quantity of roughly 0.5 to 1 ug was reverse transcribed using random hexamers. TCRdb called the immunoSEQ multiplex PCR reads again in MiXCR, with one record for every CDR3 protein. The data hold about 290,000 distinct CDR3 sequences, with around 91% observed a single time. Sequenced sample: CD8+ T cells from PBMCs. All receptors come from a human donor with multiple sclerosis.

The genes are TRBV28 and TRBJ2-5; 7 positions match TRBD1. Trimming removed 7 bases from V and 7 bases from J; junction bases left unmatched: 12. Germline V lookup: CDR1 MDHEN, CDR2 SYDVKM. The CDR3 totals 14 residues. Here the CDR3 DNA reads TGTGCCAGCATAACCTACAGGGGTCATGGGACCCAGTACTTC. It yields the protein CASITYRGHGTQYF.

This clonotype has just one count. V is TRBV3-1 and J is TRBJ2-3; 8 bases fit TRBD1. The CDR3 covers 21 residues. V trimming: 0 bases; J trimming: 3 bases; junction bases outside the gene matches: 20. Germline values: CDR1 LGHDT, CDR2 YNNKEL (reference sequence). Here the CDR3 reads CASSQEMTFTGGEDATDTQYF. CDR3 DNA: TGTGCCAGCAGCCAAGAGATGACTTTCACAGGGGGTGAGGATGCTACAGATACGCAGTATTTT.

The chain recombines TRBV10-3 with TRBJ1-5; TRBD1 agrees at 12 bases. CDR3 length: 20 residues. From germline, CDR1 is ENHRY and CDR2 SYGVKD. Trimming at V came to 0 bases and at J to 7 bases, leaving 16 bases not matched to a gene. The CDR3 loop reads CAISESTPGGTGGEEQPQHF. The CDR3 nucleotides read TGTGCCATCAGTGAGTCGACGCCCGGGGGGACAGGGGGCGAGGAGCAGCCCCAGCATTTT.

This clonotype has only one observation. The rearrangement joins TRBV6-2 or TRBV6-3 to TRBJ2-1, with TRBD1 as a possible D gene (6 bases). This CDR3 spans 13 amino acids. Germline V gives CDR1 MNHEY, CDR2 SVGEGT. V was cut by 8 bases and J by 4 bases, with 12 bases left in between. The CDR3 DNA sequence: TGTGCCAGCGGGCAGGGGTATTACAATGAGCAGTTCTTC. Protein product: CASGQGYYNEQFF.

This clonotype was picked up a small number of times. The chain is built from TRBV30 and TRBJ1-5; D might be TRBD1 (6 bases). Between the trimmed V and J ends, which lost 0 bases and 6 bases, there was a span of 12 bases. CDR1 and CDR2 (germline): GTSNPN, SVGIG (reference sequence). The length of the CDR3 is 14 residues. The chain's CDR3 is CAWSVHRDTQPQHF. The DNA of the CDR3 is TGTGCCTGGAGTGTACACAGGGATACTCAGCCCCAGCATTTT. The whole variable domain, remainder taken from reference TRBV30 and TRBJ1-5, is SQTIHQWPATLVQPVGSPLSLECTVEGTSNPNLYWYRQAAGRGLQLLFYSVGIGQISSEVPQNLSASRPQDRQFILSSKKLLLSDSGFYLCAWSVHRDTQPQHFGDGTRLSIL.

This clonotype was seen a single time. The rearrangement joins TRBV7-9 to TRBJ2-7; 10 bases match TRBD1. The CDR3 contains 14 residues. V lost 4 bases to trimming and J lost 3 bases; unmatched junction nucleotides: 3. CDR1 and CDR2 (germline): SEHNR, FQNEAQ (reference sequence). The CDR3 nucleotides are TGTGCCAGCAGCTCGGACAGGGGGGACTACGAGCAGTACTTC. Its translation: CASSSDRGDYEQYF.

This clonotype was recorded once. The V and J genes are TRBV10-3 and TRBJ1-6; no reliable D call. Germline V gene lookup returns CDR1 ENHRY and CDR2 SYGVKD. The ends were cut back, 3 bases at V and 10 bases at J, with 10 bases in the middle. The CDR3 loop spans 13 amino acids. This CDR3 is CAISDSEGSPLHF. CDR3 sequence (DNA): TGTGCCATCAGTGACTCAGAGGGCTCACCCCTCCACTTT.

This clonotype has a handful of counts. The rearrangement uses TRBV4-1 and TRBJ2-3; tentative D call: TRBD2 (7 bases). Trimming took off 8 bases at V and 3 bases at J, with 9 bases between the two ends. The germline V gene encodes CDR1 MGHRA and CDR2 YSYEKL. The CDR3 totals 12 residues. The CDR3 region is CASGGATDTQYF. CDR3 bases: TGCGCCAGCGGGGGGGCGACAGATACGCAGTATTTT.

V is TRBV29-1 and J is TRBJ1-2; 7 bases agree with TRBD1. Unmatched junction bases numbered 22, after V lost 5 bases and J lost 7 bases. CDR3 length equals 17 residues. Per the germline V gene, CDR1 is SQVTM and CDR2 is ANQGSEA. The CDR3 region is CSVSGDPTGVVYSGYTF. The CDR3 DNA follows: TGCAGCGTTTCGGGGGACCCCACAGGGGTCGTATACTCTGGCTACACCTTC.

The gene calls are TRBV20-1 and TRBJ2-1; D uncertain. V gave up 7 bases and J gave up 6 bases, with 22 bases separating them. This CDR3 is 15 amino acids long. Per the germline V gene, CDR1 is DFQATT and CDR2 is SNEGSKA (reference sequence). The CDR3 bases are TGCAGTGTCGGCTCCTACCTCCTCCTACGCAATGAGCAGTTCTTC. Translating it yields CSVGSYLLLRNEQFF.

This clonotype was picked up a small number of times. The genes are TRBV20-1 and TRBJ2-5, with 7 bases lining up with TRBD2. Germline V gene lookup returns CDR1 DFQATT and CDR2 SNEGSKA (reference sequence). The length of the CDR3 is 12 residues. V shed 5 bases, J shed 3 bases, and the junction held 3 bases outside the gene matches. CDR3 region: CSAFGLEETQYF. The CDR3 coding sequence is TGCAGTGCTTTTGGACTAGAAGAGACCCAGTACTTC.

This clonotype occurred a few times. The CDR3 DNA follows: TGCGCCAGCAGCCAGGACGCGAGCTCTGGGGCCAACGTCCTGACTTTC. Its protein is CASSQDASSGANVLTF. V and J are TRBV4-3 and TRBJ2-6; D is ambiguous. The CDR3 has 16 amino acids. Trimming took off 3 bases at V and 0 bases at J, with 9 bases between the two ends. The germline gives CDR1 LGHNA, CDR2 YSLEER.

The V call is TRBV12-3 or TRBV12-4, the J call TRBJ1-5; possible D gene TRBD1, 5 bases. Trimming stripped 4 bases from V and 6 bases from J, with 10 bases between. This CDR3 region has 13 residues. The CDR3 reads CASSSVQAQPQHF. The CDR3 region has the DNA TGTGCCAGCAGTTCGGTACAGGCTCAGCCCCAGCATTTT.

As to this clonotype: At one end, the junction sequence differs from germline, possibly due to a read error. The DNA for the CDR3 is TGTGCCAGTAGTATCTTGGGCGGGAGCGCAGATGCGCAGTATTTT. Translating it yields CASSILGGSADAQYF. The chain is built from TRBV19 and TRBJ2-3, with TRBD2 matching 7 bases. From germline, CDR1 is LNHDA and CDR2 SQIVND (reference sequence). The CDR3 spans 15 residues.

The chain joins TRBV7-2 to TRBJ2-1; D may be TRBD2 (6 bases). Trimming stripped 7 bases from V and 4 bases from J, with 17 bases between. This CDR3 is 15 amino acids long. Germline assignment: CDR1 SGHTA and CDR2 FQGNSA. The CDR3 DNA follows: TGTGCCAGCATCCAGACGGGGGACCCATACAATGAGCAGTTCTTC. This translates into CASIQTGDPYNEQFF.

The chain has TRBV4-3 and TRBJ1-5, with TRBD1 matching 9 bases. J gave up 6 bases and V 3 bases, and 6 bases lay outside the gene matches. Germline V gene lookup returns CDR1 LGHNA and CDR2 YSLEER. This CDR3 contains 15 residues. Here the CDR3 reads CASSHDRGYSQPQHF. CDR3 in DNA: TGCGCCAGCAGCCATGACAGGGGGTATAGTCAGCCCCAGCATTTT.

The chain carries TRBV7-2 and TRBJ2-7; maybe TRBD1 (5 bases). Trimming took off 2 bases at V and 6 bases at J, with 17 bases between the two ends. The germline gives CDR1 SGHTA, CDR2 FQGNSA. The CDR3 is made up of 15 amino acids. CDR3 amino acids: CASSLFDRSRGEQYF. The DNA of the CDR3 is TGTGCCAGCAGCTTATTTGACAGATCAAGGGGCGAGCAGTACTTC.

This clonotype appeared once. The gene calls are TRBV5-4 and TRBJ1-2, with D tentatively TRBD1 (5 bases). The CDR3 covers 12 residues. Germline V CDR1 and CDR2: SGHNT, YYREEE (reference sequence). V was trimmed by 2 bases and J by 10 bases, leaving 12 bases between them. In DNA, the CDR3 is TGTGCCAGCAGCTTATGGACGGGGGACTACACCTTC. Amino acids: CASSLWTGDYTF.

The genes are TRBV6-1 and TRBJ2-5; 11 bases agree with TRBD2. CDR1 MNHNS and CDR2 SASEGT come from the germline V gene. This CDR3 contains 15 residues. V lost 6 bases, J lost 3 bases, and 6 bases stayed unmatched. In nucleotides, the CDR3 is TGTGCCAGCAGCCTCGGGACTAGCGGAGAAGAGACCCAGTACTTC. It translates to CASSLGTSGEETQYF.

This rearrangement joins TRBV7-3 to TRBJ2-1; tentative D call: TRBD1 (6 bases). This CDR3 spans 12 amino acids. Trimming removed 0 bases from V and 12 bases from J, with 9 bases in between. The germline V gene has CDR1 SGHTA and CDR2 FQGTGA. DNA of the CDR3: TGTGCCAGCAGCTTAACGGGGGCTGGGCAGTTCTTC. Translated, it gives CASSLTGAGQFF.

Only one count was recorded for this clonotype. The chain employs TRBV5-1 and TRBJ2-7; D may be TRBD2 (5 bases). V lost 3 bases and J 3 bases, leaving 19 bases between the germline ends. Germline V gene lookup returns CDR1 SGHRS and CDR2 YFSETQ. This CDR3 spans 16 amino acids. For the CDR3, the DNA is TGCGCCAGCAGCTACTACCCGGACCCGAGGGTCTACGAGCAGTACTTC. Residues: CASSYYPDPRVYEQYF.

This chain joins TRBV7-9 and TRBJ1-6; 8 bases fit TRBD1. Germline lookup yields CDR1 SEHNR and CDR2 FQNEAQ (reference sequence). The CDR3 spans 15 residues. Trimming cost V 1 base and J 7 bases; bases outside gene matches: 3. In DNA form, the CDR3 reads TGTGCCAGCAGCTTAGTTCAGGGGGCGAATTCACCCCTCCACTTT. Protein product: CASSLVQGANSPLHF.

The chain couples TRBV24-1 to TRBJ2-3, with D possibly called TRBD1 or TRBD2 (5 bases each). The germline V gene has CDR1 KGHDR and CDR2 SFDVKD. The CDR3 spans 14 residues. V was pared by 4 bases and J by 6 bases, with 13 bases between. This CDR3 reads CATSDLGTEDTQYF. In nucleotides, the CDR3 is TGTGCCACCAGTGACCTTGGGACCGAGGATACGCAGTATTTT.

The chain uses TRBV5-1 and TRBJ2-3; D remains ambiguous. Trimming removed 4 bases at V and 1 base at J, with 13 bases between. CDR1 is SGHRS and CDR2 is YFSETQ in the germline V gene. CDR3 size: 15 residues. The CDR3 region is CASSSPPSGTDTQYF. In DNA form, the CDR3 reads TGCGCCAGCAGCAGCCCCCCCTCGGGCACAGATACGCAGTATTTT.

The gene calls are TRBV27 and TRBJ2-5; D remains unclear. Trimming removed 4 bases from V and 3 bases from J, with 9 bases in between. Germline values: CDR1 MNHEY, CDR2 SMNVEV (reference sequence). The CDR3 is made up of 13 amino acids. CDR3 in amino acids: CASSYGTEETQYF. As DNA, the CDR3 is TGTGCCAGCAGTTATGGTACTGAAGAGACCCAGTACTTC.

This sequence joins TRBV19 and TRBJ2-3; D remains ambiguous. The CDR3 spans 18 residues. Deletions cut 5 bases from V and 4 bases from J, with 25 bases between. Germline V gene data show CDR1 as LNHDA and CDR2 as SQIVND (reference sequence). CDR3 nucleotides: TGTGCCAGTAGTCTTGGGCTCGGGTCAGGAATCGACTCAGATACGCAGTATTTT. Encoded protein: CASSLGLGSGIDSDTQYF.

This sequence joins TRBV7-9 and TRBJ1-2, with 8 bases aligning to TRBD1. With 5 bases clipped from V and 2 bases from J, the junction kept 7 bases outside the gene matches. The germline gives CDR1 SEHNR, CDR2 FQNEAQ (reference sequence). This CDR3 has 15 amino acids. CDR3 region: CASSPWTGPNYGYTF. The DNA for the CDR3 is TGTGCCAGCAGCCCCTGGACAGGGCCCAACTATGGCTACACCTTC.

The rearrangement joins TRBV7-2 to TRBJ2-7; D unclear. The V gene lost 1 base and the J gene lost 1 base, with 11 bases spanning the gap. The CDR3 runs to 15 residues. CDR1 is SGHTA and CDR2 is FQGNSA in the germline V gene. CDR3 amino acids: CASSLGHLGSYEQYF. The CDR3 region has the DNA TGTGCCAGCAGCTTAGGGCACCTCGGATCCTACGAGCAGTACTTC.

V usage is TRBV6-2 or TRBV6-3 and J usage is TRBJ2-5; D might be TRBD1 or TRBD2, each matching 5 bases. Germline loops: CDR1 MNHEY, CDR2 SVGEGT. Trimming left V 8 bases short and J 2 bases short, with 18 bases between. The CDR3 sequence is 15 residues long. The CDR3 loop reads CASESGGSWQETQYF. The CDR3 DNA reads TGTGCCAGCGAGAGTGGGGGATCGTGGCAAGAGACCCAGTACTTC.

The chain links TRBV30 to TRBJ1-3, with D unclear. The CDR3 consists of 12 residues. Trimming stripped 0 bases from V and 4 bases from J, with 4 bases between. Germline loops: CDR1 GTSNPN, CDR2 SVGIG (reference sequence). CDR3 in DNA: TGTGCCTGGAGTGTAGTCGGAAACACCATATATTTT. Translation gives CAWSVVGNTIYF.

The rearrangement links TRBV7-8 to TRBJ2-7; 11 nucleotides line up with TRBD1. The J segment lost 0 bases and the V segment lost 1 base, leaving 5 bases of the junction unmatched. The V gene's germline CDR1 is SGHVS and CDR2 FQNEAQ. The CDR3 has 17 residues. The CDR3 coding sequence is TGTGCCAGCAGCTTAGTACGGGACAGGGGGGGCTCCTACGAGCAGTACTTC. Encoded protein: CASSLVRDRGGSYEQYF. The complete variable domain, with remaining parts taken from reference TRBV7-8 and TRBJ2-7, reads GAGVSQSPRYKVAKRGQDVALRCDPISGHVSLFWYQQALGQGPEFLTYFQNEAQLDKSGLPSDRFFAERPEGSVSTLKIQRTQQEDSAVYLCASSLVRDRGGSYEQYFGPGTRLTVT.

The V and J genes are TRBV7-3 and TRBJ1-2; no reliable D call. Germline CDR1 SGHTA, CDR2 FQGTGA. This CDR3 is 13 amino acids long. Trimming removed 3 bases at V and 1 base at J, with 6 bases between. The CDR3 region is CASSLDGNYGYTF. The CDR3, as DNA: TGTGCCAGCAGCTTGGACGGTAACTATGGCTACACCTTC.